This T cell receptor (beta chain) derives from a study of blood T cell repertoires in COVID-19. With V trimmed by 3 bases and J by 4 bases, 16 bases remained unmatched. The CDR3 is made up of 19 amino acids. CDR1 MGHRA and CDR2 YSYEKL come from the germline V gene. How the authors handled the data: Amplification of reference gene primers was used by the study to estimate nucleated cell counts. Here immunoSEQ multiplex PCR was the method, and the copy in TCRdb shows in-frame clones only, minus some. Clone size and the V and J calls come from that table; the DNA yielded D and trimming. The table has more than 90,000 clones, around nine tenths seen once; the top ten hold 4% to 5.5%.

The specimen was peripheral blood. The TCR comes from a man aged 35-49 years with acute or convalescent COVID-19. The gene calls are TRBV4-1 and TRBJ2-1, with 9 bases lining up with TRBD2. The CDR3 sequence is CASSHRRASGAEAYNEQFF. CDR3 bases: TGCGCCAGCAGCCACAGAAGGGCTAGCGGGGCGGAAGCTTACAATGAGCAGTTCTTC.